What follows is one T cell receptor beta chain and its context. The record originates from a study of human T cells and chemical hapten exposure. As for time point: patch test 2, 6 weeks after DPC sensitization. Described treatment: therapeutic diphenylcyclopropenone sensitization with weekly scalp DPC. TCRdb re-called the RACE reads through MiXCR, storing one row per CDR3 protein. The sample includes tens of thousands of distinct CDR3 sequences, roughly a tenth of them seen just once. Sequenced here: whole blood, sampled in connection with sensitization to the hapten diphenylcyclopropenone (DPC). This clonotype was obtained from a woman younger than 45 with alopecia areata. Some clones in this sample may be carry-over from other donors' samples.

The CDR3 sequence: CASSQDRALSKLFF. The CDR3 bases are TGTGCCAGCAGCCAGGACAGGGCCCTTTCAAAACTGTTTTTT. V gene TRBV3-1 combines with J gene TRBJ1-4; 8 nucleotides line up with TRBD1. The CDR3 contains 14 residues. V gave up 3 bases and J gave up 10 bases; unmatched junction bases: 7. Germline V gene data show CDR1 as LGHDT and CDR2 as YNNKEL (reference sequence).